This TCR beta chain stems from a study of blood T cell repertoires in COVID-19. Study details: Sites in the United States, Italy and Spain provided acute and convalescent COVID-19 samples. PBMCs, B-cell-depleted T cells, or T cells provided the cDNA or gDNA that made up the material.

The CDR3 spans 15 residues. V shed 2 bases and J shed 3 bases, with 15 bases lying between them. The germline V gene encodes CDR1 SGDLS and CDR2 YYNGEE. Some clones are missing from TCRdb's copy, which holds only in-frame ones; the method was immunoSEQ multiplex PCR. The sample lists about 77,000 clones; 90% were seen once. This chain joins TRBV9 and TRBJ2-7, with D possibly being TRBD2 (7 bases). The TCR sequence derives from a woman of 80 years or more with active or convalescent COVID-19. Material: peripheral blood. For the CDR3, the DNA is TGTGCCAGCAGCGTGGTCGCGGGGGACATCTACGAGCAGTACTTC. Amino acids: CASSVVAGDIYEQYF. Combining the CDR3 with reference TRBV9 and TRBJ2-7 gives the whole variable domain DSGVTQTPKHLITATGQRVTLRCSPRSGDLSVYWYQQSLDQGLQFLIQYYNGEERAKGNILERFSAQQFPDLHSELNLSSLELGDSALYFCASSVVAGDIYEQYFGPGTRLTVT.